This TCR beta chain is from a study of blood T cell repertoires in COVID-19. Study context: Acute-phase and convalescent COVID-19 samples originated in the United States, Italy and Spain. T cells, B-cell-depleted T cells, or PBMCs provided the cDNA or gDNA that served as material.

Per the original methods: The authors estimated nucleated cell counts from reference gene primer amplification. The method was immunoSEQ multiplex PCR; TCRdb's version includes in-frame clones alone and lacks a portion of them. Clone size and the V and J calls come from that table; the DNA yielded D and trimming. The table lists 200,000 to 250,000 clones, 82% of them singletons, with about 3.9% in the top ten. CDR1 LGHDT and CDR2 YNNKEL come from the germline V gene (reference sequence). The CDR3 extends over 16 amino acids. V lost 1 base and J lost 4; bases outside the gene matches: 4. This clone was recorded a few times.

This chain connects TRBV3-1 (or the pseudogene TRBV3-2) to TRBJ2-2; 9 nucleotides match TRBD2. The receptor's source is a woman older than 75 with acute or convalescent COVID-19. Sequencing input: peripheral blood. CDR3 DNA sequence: TGTGCCAGCAGCCAAGGTCCTAGCGGGGTCACCGGGGAGCTGTTTTTT. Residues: CASSQGPSGVTGELFF.